Below, 3 T cell receptor beta chains from the same sample are listed, as sequenced in a study of blood T cell repertoires in COVID-19. Profiled with immunoSEQ multiplex PCR; TCRdb holds only in-frame clones, not every one. Among 100,000 to 150,000 clones, roughly 74% were seen once, and the ten largest hold around 5.2%. The sample comprised peripheral blood. These receptors came from a man aged 60-69 years with acute or convalescent COVID-19.

This rearrangement joins TRBV6-2 or TRBV6-3 to TRBJ2-4; TRBD1 is a possible D gene (6 bases). V was shortened by 2 bases and J by 10 bases, with 12 bases between the two germline ends. CDR1 MNHEY and CDR2 SVGEGT come from the germline V gene. The CDR3 loop spans 13 amino acids. CDR3 nucleotide sequence: TGTGCCAGCAGTTACCCCGGGACACCGATTCAGTACTTC. This translates into CASSYPGTPIQYF.

This clone was seen only a few times. This chain connects TRBV7-2 to TRBJ1-5, with D unresolved. Deletions cut 2 bases from V and 1 base from J, with 6 bases between. Germline-derived CDR1 and CDR2 are SGHTA and FQGNSA. The CDR3 totals 14 residues. Written as DNA, the CDR3 is TGTGCCAGCAGCTTACAGGTCAGCAATCAGCCCCAGCATTTT. This translates into CASSLQVSNQPQHF.

The chain couples TRBV7-3 to TRBJ2-3; no definite D call. Trimming shortened V by 5 bases and J by 10 bases, and 19 bases separated the two germline ends. The germline gives CDR1 SGHTA, CDR2 FQGTGA. CDR3 length equals 14 residues. The CDR3 reads CASSPVNRQEPQYF. The CDR3 DNA reads TGTGCCAGCAGCCCGGTGAATAGGCAGGAACCGCAGTATTTT.